This T cell receptor (beta chain) was retrieved from a study of blood T cell repertoires in COVID-19. The overall study: Sites across the United States, Italy and Spain contributed samples from acute and convalescent COVID-19.

V gave up 0 bases and J gave up 1 base, with 5 bases separating them. The CDR3 runs to 13 residues. Looked up from germline, CDR1 is GTSNPN and CDR2 is SVGIG (reference sequence). Authors' methods: Amplification with reference gene primers provided the estimates of nucleated cell counts. The table came from immunoSEQ multiplex PCR; TCRdb's copy has only in-frame clones and leaves some out. Clone size and V and J calls were adopted from that table, with D and trimming inferred from the DNA. Altogether about 120,000 clones are present, around nine tenths being singletons, with the ten largest covering about 2%.

The clonotype was recovered from a woman aged 45 to 65 with acute or convalescent COVID-19. What was sequenced was peripheral blood. V and J are TRBV30 and TRBJ2-3, with D unclear. In DNA, the CDR3 is TGTGCCTGGAGTGTACCAGGCACAGATACGCAGTATTTT. Protein: CAWSVPGTDTQYF.